This T cell receptor beta chain stems from a study of neurological immune-mediated disorders. Study as a whole: There were 35 or so multiple sclerosis patients. Of these, around 30 had relapsing-remitting MS and 3 had secondary progressive MS. General study results and limits: The greatest TCR clonal expansion appeared in HTLV-1-associated myelopathy and the smallest, falling below healthy controls, in multiple sclerosis.

This clonotype has at least ten counts. Its antigen is as yet unknown. Each CDR3 protein gets one entry after TCRdb re-called the 5' RACE reads with MiXCR. Of about 58,000 distinct CDR3 sequences listed, roughly 2.5% are singletons. Germline-derived CDR1 and CDR2 are MNHEY and SMNVEV (reference sequence). CDR3 size: 13 residues. Trimming cost V 4 bases and J 2 bases, with 9 bases left between them. Preparation of the unsorted libraries drew on 2 million PBMCs stored at -80 C. The sample consisted of PBMCs. This chain links TRBV27 with TRBJ2-7; D possibly matches TRBD1 or TRBD2 (5 bases each). This sequence was found in a man aged 50 to 60 with multiple sclerosis. The CDR3 DNA reads as TGTGCCAGCAGTTCCGGGACCCCCTACGAGCAGTACTTC. It codes for CASSSGTPYEQYF.